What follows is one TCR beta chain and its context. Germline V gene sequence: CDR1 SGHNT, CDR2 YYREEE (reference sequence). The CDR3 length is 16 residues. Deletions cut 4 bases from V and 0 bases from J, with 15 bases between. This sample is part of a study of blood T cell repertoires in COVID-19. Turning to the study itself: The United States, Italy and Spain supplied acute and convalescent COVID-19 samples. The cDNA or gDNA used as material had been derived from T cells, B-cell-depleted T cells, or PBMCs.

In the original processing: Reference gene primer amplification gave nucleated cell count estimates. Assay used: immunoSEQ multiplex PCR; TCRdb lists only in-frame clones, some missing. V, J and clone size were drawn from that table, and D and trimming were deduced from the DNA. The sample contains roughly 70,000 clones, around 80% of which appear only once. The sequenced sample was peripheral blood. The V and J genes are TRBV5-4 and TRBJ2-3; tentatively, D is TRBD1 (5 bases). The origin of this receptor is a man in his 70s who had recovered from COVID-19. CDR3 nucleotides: TGTGCCAGCAGCCTAAAGGGGTTTGGCAGCACAGATACGCAGTATTTT. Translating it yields CASSLKGFGSTDTQYF. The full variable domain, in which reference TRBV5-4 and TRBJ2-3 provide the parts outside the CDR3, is ETGVTQSPTHLIKTRGQQVTLRCSSQSGHNTVSWYQQALGQGPQFIFQYYREEENGRGNFPPRFSGLQFPNYSSELNVNALELDDSALYLCASSLKGFGSTDTQYFGPGTRLTVL.